The 14 T cell receptor beta chains below all came from one sample that was sequenced in a study of shared T cell receptors in the human thymus. Clones were read by immunoSEQ multiplex PCR, and TCRdb kept only the in-frame ones, dropping some. Here the sample spans hundreds of thousands of clones, roughly 86% being singletons. This same sample was also taken into another study, of human thymus T cells.

The sequenced sample consisted of thymocytes. These receptors were collected from a boy younger than two with a congenital heart defect.

Details on this clone: Other nucleotide sequences from this sample produce the same CDR3. J is TRBJ1-6 and V is TRBV5-4; D unclear. Looked up from germline, CDR1 is SGHNT and CDR2 is YYREEE (reference sequence). This CDR3 is built from 16 residues. V lost 1 base and J 10 bases, leaving 18 bases between the germline ends. The CDR3 here is CASSLSQEYSISPLHF. CDR3 DNA: TGTGCCAGCAGCTTGTCCCAGGAATATTCGATCTCACCCCTCCACTTT.

The chain recombines TRBV5-3 with TRBJ2-1; 8 bases align to TRBD1. TRBV5-3 is flagged as an ORF with uncertain function. This CDR3 is 15 amino acids long. J was trimmed by 10 bases and V by 4 bases; bases with no gene match: 13. The CDR3: CARSLDRVVWGEQFF. For the CDR3, the DNA is TGTGCCAGAAGCCTGGACAGGGTAGTTTGGGGAGAGCAGTTCTTC.

The chain has TRBV5-1 and TRBJ2-1, with 12 bases that match TRBD2. The CDR3 extends over 16 amino acids. With 4 bases clipped from V and 7 bases from J, the junction kept 9 bases outside the gene matches. The germline CDR1 and CDR2 sequences are SGHRS and YFSETQ. CDR3: CASSGRLAGDENEQFF. DNA of the CDR3: TGCGCCAGCAGCGGACGACTAGCGGGAGATGAAAATGAGCAGTTCTTC. Filled out from reference TRBV5-1 and TRBJ2-1, the complete variable domain reads KAGVTQTPRYLIKTRGQQVTLSCSPISGHRSVSWYQQTPGQGLQFLFEYFSETQRNKGNFPGRFSGRQFSNSRSEMNVSTLELGDSALYLCASSGRLAGDENEQFFGPGTRLTVL.

V usage is TRBV11-2 and J usage is TRBJ1-2, with TRBD1 identical over 10 bases. The CDR3 runs 17 residues. After removal of 1 base from V and 3 bases from J, the junction contained 8 bases not matched to a gene. The germline gives CDR1 SGHAT, CDR2 FQNNGV. The chain's CDR3 is CASSLGTGTGDDYGYTF. CDR3 nucleotides: TGTGCCAGCAGCTTAGGGACCGGGACAGGGGATGACTATGGCTACACCTTC. The complete variable domain, with remaining parts taken from reference TRBV11-2 and TRBJ1-2, reads EAGVAQSPRYKIIEKRQSVAFWCNPISGHATLYWYQQILGQGPKLLIQFQNNGVVDDSQLPKDRFSAERLKGVDSTLKIQPAKLEDSAVYLCASSLGTGTGDDYGYTFGSGTRLTVV.

This clone appeared once. The chain recombines TRBV18 with TRBJ2-5, with D maybe TRBD2 (6 bases). CDR3 length equals 16 residues. Germline V CDR1 and CDR2: KGHSH, LQKENI. V lost 3 bases and J 5 bases, leaving 19 bases between the germline ends. The CDR3 loop is CASSPERGGVGETQYF. CDR3 sequence (DNA): TGTGCCAGCTCACCGGAGAGGGGAGGCGTCGGGGAGACCCAGTACTTC.

Worth noting for this clone: The junction departs from the called germline gene at one end, perhaps through a read error. The V gene is TRBV7-7, the J gene TRBJ2-5, with D possibly being TRBD2 (6 bases). CDR3 length: 15 amino acids. CDR1 and CDR2 from the germline V gene are SSHAT and FNYEAQ (reference sequence). The chain's CDR3 is CASSMLLARAETQYF. DNA of the CDR3: TGTGCTAGCAGCATGTTACTAGCACGGGCGGAGACCCAGTACTTC.

CDR3 in amino acids: CSVEDWWGSGYTF. The CDR3 DNA reads as TGCAGCGTTGAAGATTGGTGGGGCAGTGGCTACACCTTC. The J gene is TRBJ1-2, the V gene TRBV29-1; tentative D call: TRBD1 (5 bases). CDR3 length: 13 residues. V was cut by 0 bases and J by 7 bases, with 12 bases left in between. Germline loops: CDR1 SQVTM, CDR2 ANQGSEA.

On this clone: A junction end diverges from the germline sequence, so it may reflect a read error. The V call is TRBV2, the J call TRBJ1-1; D gene uncertain. CDR3 length equals 15 residues. CDR1 and CDR2 from the germline V gene are SNHLY and FYNNEI. In DNA form, the CDR3 reads TGTGCCAGCAGAGAAGTCGGGGATGCGGACACTGAAGCTTTCTTT. Its translation is CASREVGDADTEAFF.

This chain uses TRBV5-1 with TRBJ2-2, with D perhaps TRBD1 (6 bases). CDR3 length: 16 residues. V was cut by 3 bases and J by 7 bases, with 19 bases left in between. Per germline, CDR1 SGHRS and CDR2 YFSETQ. The CDR3 DNA is TGCGCCAGCAGCTCCCACTCAGGGGTGGTTGGCGGGGAGCTGTTTTTT. It specifies CASSSHSGVVGGELFF.

V gene TRBV4-3 combines with J gene TRBJ2-1, with TRBD2 matching 8 bases. With V trimmed by 2 bases and J by 10 bases, 16 bases remained unmatched. The CDR3 has 17 residues. Germline CDR1 reads LGHNA; CDR2 reads YSLEER. This chain's CDR3 is CASSQQPGLVGSREQFF. The CDR3 DNA follows: TGCGCCAGCAGCCAACAACCGGGACTAGTGGGGTCGAGGGAGCAGTTCTTC.

The chain uses TRBV15 and TRBJ2-4; D not resolved. The CDR3 has 16 amino acids. The V end was cut by 2 bases, the J end by 0 bases, with 11 bases between. The V gene's germline CDR1 is LNHNV and CDR2 YYDKDF (reference sequence). The CDR3 is CATSRHNPLAKNIQYF. For the CDR3, the DNA is TGTGCCACCAGCAGACACAACCCCTTAGCCAAAAACATTCAGTACTTC.

The chain has TRBV7-2 and TRBJ1-2, with TRBD1 matching 8 bases. CDR3 length: 15 residues. Per germline, CDR1 SGHTA and CDR2 FQGNSA. V lost 6 bases, J lost 7 bases, and 13 bases stayed unmatched. This CDR3 is CASRPAVGRGLGYTF. Written as DNA, the CDR3 is TGTGCCAGCAGACCAGCGGTCGGCAGGGGGCTTGGCTACACCTTC.

The chain is built from TRBV6-1 and TRBJ2-1; 10 bases map to TRBD2. The CDR3 length is 17 residues. The ends lost 0 bases at V and 6 bases at J; junction bases unmatched: 8. Germline values: CDR1 MNHNS, CDR2 SASEGT. The CDR3 coding sequence is TGTGCCAGCAGTGAAGCGAGGAGCGGGAGGGGGTTCAATGAGCAGTTCTTC. Translating it yields CASSEARSGRGFNEQFF.

This clone has only a few counts. The gene calls are TRBV9 and TRBJ2-5; 8 nucleotides match TRBD1. With V trimmed by 0 bases and J by 4 bases, 5 bases remained unmatched. CDR3 length: 15 residues. The germline gives CDR1 SGDLS, CDR2 YYNGEE. The CDR3 sequence: CASSVAQQGGETQYF. DNA of the CDR3: TGTGCCAGCAGCGTAGCCCAACAGGGGGGAGAGACCCAGTACTTC.